The rows below give T cell receptor beta chains drawn from one sample of a study of T cells after yellow fever vaccination. TCRdb re-called the 5' RACE reads with MiXCR, one entry per CDR3 protein. The data hold about 300,000 distinct CDR3 sequences, with 6.5% to 8.5% observed a single time. The sequences come from PBMCs, collected roughly 46 days after the first yellow fever vaccination. The receptors come from a man aged 18 to 29 who received the YFV17D yellow fever vaccine. The CDR3 runs from the conserved cysteine through the conserved F or W. The order of the fields is V gene, CDR3 protein.

>TRBV7-9
CASSIPLGVGANVLTF
>TRBV12-3/TRBV12-4
CASSGGPDQPQHF
>TRBV6-1
CASSERGDRGDEQYF
>TRBV20-1
CSVPGQITEAFF
>TRBV20-1
CSAAGLAGGTDTQYF
>TRBV7-2
CASSWTGDTQYF
>TRBV5-1
CASSLEVNQPQHF
>TRBV7-3
CASSSGSKGTEAFF
>TRBV6-2/TRBV6-3
CASSYGALSYGYTF
>TRBV6-2/TRBV6-3
CASSSGGAPGANVLTF
>TRBV14
CASSSNPGTTYNEQFF
>TRBV29-1
CSVELLAGSQETQYF
>TRBV7-3
CASSPLGPDTQYF
>TRBV7-9
CASSFAGPGYTF
>TRBV7-6
CASSLESQGNSPLHF
>TRBV18
CASSQLAGRTDTQYF
>TRBV4-3
CASSQDNLQETQYF
>TRBV5-1
CASGDTGGNTEAFF
>TRBV3-1
CASSQERSEYTGELFF
>TRBV7-3
CASSHSGGLTDTQYF
>TRBV3-1
CASSLAGGRGTEAFF
>TRBV4-3
CASSQDRGNIQYF
>TRBV5-1
CASSLLGGQEDTQYF
>TRBV28
CASSLYTLADTQYF
>TRBV5-1
CASSATGGEGETQYF
>TRBV6-5
CASSSRGPGSPLHF
>TRBV4-2
CASSQELAGVGETQYF
>TRBV2
CASRVRQGSNEQFF
>TRBV7-3
CANPEFGTEAFF
>TRBV10-3
CAITRDTAYNEQFF
>TRBV28
CASSPRGHEQFF
>TRBV27
CASKRLAGGRDTGELFF
>TRBV7-2
CASRFSGGASETQYF
>TRBV2
CASLTRERTDTQYF
>TRBV5-5
CASSFIEPEYF
>TRBV30
CAWRTTNEKLFF
>TRBV18
CASSLQGNTQYF
>TRBV5-1
CASSSSMRGDEKLFF
>TRBV19
CASSNAGRSGANVLTF
>TRBV5-1
CASSLHRGSTDTQYF
>TRBV20-1
CSARSPRAPADTQYF
>TRBV12-3/TRBV12-4
CASSILNEQYF
>TRBV5-1
CASSRTQTGIGYTF
>TRBV12-3/TRBV12-4
CASSIDRGPWFF
>TRBV7-9
CATSAAGADTQYF
>TRBV5-1
CASSLVGEAFF
>TRBV12-3/TRBV12-4
CASRLGQANYGYTF
>TRBV5-1
CASSQMDQLGGNEQFF
>TRBV5-1
CASSQAPMIYNSPLHF
>TRBV29-1
CSVQTGVRYEQYF
>TRBV15
CATSRGQGGAVNQPQHF
>TRBV5-1
CASSWGLAGAPNTGELFF
>TRBV5-1
CASSSELSTDTQYF
>TRBV7-2
CASSLVGRSGNTIYF
>TRBV5-1
CASSLAGTERGYTF